Listed here are 16 T cell receptor beta chains from one sample, sequenced in a study of T-cell reconstitution after alpha-beta-depleted transplantation in children (dated by TCRdb to about 2016). The protocol used for the library was PCR. The listed sequencing device is Illumina HiSeq 2500. TCR library preparation used molecular barcoding, with unique molecular identifiers applied to normalize quantification of the TCRbeta repertoire. TCRdb reprocessing: public reads trimmed at Q25 with fastp, clones called with MiXCR, in-frame beta chains kept. When rows share a CDR3 protein, they turn into one entry using the most common DNA and genes. Recorded for this sample are about 640,000 distinct CDR3 sequences; around 17% of them occurred a single time. The ten most abundant clones make up over 0.95% of the sample. Sequences were derived from PBMCs from the stem cell graft donor, sampled from the stem cell graft. These receptors came from a human donor who donated a stem cell graft to a child with acute myeloid leukemia.

This clonotype has a count of ten or more. V and J are TRBV20-1 and TRBJ2-2; D may be TRBD1 (6 bases). This CDR3 spans 16 amino acids. The V gene lost 2 bases and the J gene lost 1 base, with 14 bases spanning the gap. In germline, CDR1 is DFQATT, CDR2 SNEGSKA (reference sequence). The CDR3 nucleotides are TGCAGTGCTAGAACCGACAGGCTGATGAACACCGGGGAGCTGTTTTTT. Protein: CSARTDRLMNTGELFF.

The chain joins TRBV6-5 to TRBJ2-3; the match to TRBD1 covers 8 bases. Germline assignment: CDR1 MNHEY and CDR2 SVGAGI. The J segment lost 1 base and the V segment lost 0 bases, leaving 0 bases of the junction unmatched. The CDR3 is 15 amino acids. CDR3 protein: CASSYSDRGTDTQYF. The DNA for the CDR3 is TGTGCCAGCAGTTACTCGGACAGGGGCACAGATACGCAGTATTTT.

V usage is TRBV7-9 and J usage is TRBJ2-1; D possibly corresponds to TRBD2 (6 bases). Trimming pared 5 bases from V and 7 bases from J, leaving 18 bases between. This CDR3 has 15 amino acids. Per the germline V gene, CDR1 is SEHNR and CDR2 is FQNEAQ (reference sequence). The CDR3 region is CASSPPAGGTNEQFF. The CDR3 DNA is TGTGCCAGCAGCCCCCCAGCCGGCGGGACGAATGAGCAGTTCTTC.

This sequence joins TRBV4-1 and TRBJ2-1; TRBD2 matches at 9 bases. Germline V lookup: CDR1 MGHRA, CDR2 YSYEKL. The trim removed 2 bases at V and 0 bases at J, leaving 8 bases unmatched. CDR3 length: 18 residues. The CDR3 nucleotides are TGCGCCAGCAGCCAAACCTCTAGCGGGGAGAGCTCCTACAATGAGCAGTTCTTC. As protein: CASSQTSSGESSYNEQFF.

Ten or more counts support this clonotype. The DNA of the CDR3 is TGTGCCACCAGTGATCCGGGACAGGGGATTCTCGAGCAGTACTTC. Translated: CATSDPGQGILEQYF. J is TRBJ2-7 and V is TRBV24-1; 10 nucleotides line up with TRBD1. Germline V CDR1 and CDR2: KGHDR, SFDVKD. The CDR3 has 15 amino acids. With V trimmed by 3 bases and J by 6 bases, 7 bases remained unmatched.

This clonotype was recorded once. The rearrangement joins TRBV7-6 to TRBJ2-2; 8 nucleotides agree with TRBD1. The junction had 10 bases not matched to a gene; V was cut back by 5 bases and J by 5 bases. Germline lookup yields CDR1 SGHVS and CDR2 FNYEAQ. CDR3 length: 16 amino acids. The CDR3 sequence: CASSPQGTGVTGELFF. CDR3 DNA: TGTGCCAGCAGCCCTCAAGGGACAGGAGTGACCGGGGAGCTGTTTTTT.

This clonotype was seen many times. V gene TRBV12-3 or TRBV12-4 combines with J gene TRBJ2-1; D unresolved. Trimming took 11 bases from V and 5 from J, leaving 16 bases between them. The CDR3 sequence is 13 residues long. CDR3 nucleotide sequence: TGTGCCTGCGATGTAACAAGGGACAATGAGCAGTTCTTC. Translation: CACDVTRDNEQFF.

The V and J genes are TRBV10-3 and TRBJ1-6; TRBD1 is a possible D gene (5 bases). The length of the CDR3 is 13 residues. The germline V and J ends were trimmed by 2 bases and 9 bases, with 8 bases remaining between them. CDR1 and CDR2 (germline): ENHRY, SYGVKD. The CDR3 protein is CAISEGDGSPLHF. The CDR3 DNA reads as TGTGCCATCAGTGAGGGGGACGGTTCACCCCTCCACTTT.

This clonotype has only a few counts. V usage is TRBV25-1 and J usage is TRBJ2-1; TRBD1 matches 10 bases. The germline gives CDR1 MGHDK, CDR2 SYGVNS. There are 15 residues in the CDR3. Germline trimming cut 6 bases from V and 7 bases from J; bases unmatched to any gene: 9. CDR3 region: CASRGTMDRGNEQFF. The CDR3, as DNA: TGTGCCAGCAGAGGGACCATGGACAGGGGGAATGAGCAGTTCTTC. Complete variable domain (other parts from reference TRBV25-1 and TRBJ2-1): EADIYQTPRYLVIGTGKKITLECSQTMGHDKMYWYQQDPGMELHLIHYSYGVNSTEKGDLSSESTVSRIRTEHFPLTLESARPSHTSQYLCASRGTMDRGNEQFFGPGTRLTVL.

This clonotype has more than one count but fewer than ten. The genes are TRBV10-2 and TRBJ1-2; D ambiguous. CDR3 length: 13 residues. V was clipped by 5 bases and J by 4 bases, with 11 bases between them. Germline CDR1 and CDR2: WSHSY and SAAADI. CDR3 region: CASSTGPSYGYTF. CDR3 sequence (DNA): TGCGCCAGCAGTACCGGGCCGAGCTATGGCTACACCTTC.

The V call is TRBV12-3 or TRBV12-4, the J call TRBJ1-1, with D unclear. The CDR3 consists of 10 residues. The V end was cut by 5 bases, the J end by 8 bases, with 6 bases between. The CDR3 protein is CASSRLEAFF. The CDR3 bases are TGTGCCAGCAGTCGCCTCGAAGCTTTCTTT.

The table lists this clonotype with many counts. The V call is TRBV15, the J call TRBJ1-1; TRBD1 matches at 7 bases. Trimming at V came to 1 base and at J to 1 base, leaving 9 bases not matched to a gene. The CDR3 extends over 17 amino acids. From germline, CDR1 is LNHNV and CDR2 YYDKDF (reference sequence). As DNA, the CDR3 is TGTGCCACCAGCAGAGGCCGGGACAGAATTGGGAACACTGAAGCTTTCTTT. It codes for CATSRGRDRIGNTEAFF.

This clonotype was seen more than once but under ten times. The chain recombines TRBV20-1 with TRBJ2-1; D might be TRBD2 (7 bases). The CDR3 consists of 13 residues. Germline CDR1 is DFQATT and CDR2 is SNEGSKA (reference sequence). The ends were cut back, 6 bases at V and 8 bases at J, with 17 bases in the middle. The CDR3 here is CSAKGGGPHEQFF. In DNA, the CDR3 is TGCAGTGCCAAGGGGGGGGGGCCTCATGAGCAGTTCTTC.

The rearrangement joins TRBV7-2 to TRBJ2-7; 8 bases agree with TRBD2. Germline V lookup: CDR1 SGHTA, CDR2 FQGNSA. This CDR3 comprises 15 residues. With 1 base clipped from V and 4 bases from J, the junction kept 6 bases outside the gene matches. The CDR3 reads CASSLGTSPLYEQYF. The CDR3 DNA sequence: TGTGCCAGCAGCTTAGGGACTAGCCCGCTTTACGAGCAGTACTTC.

The J gene is TRBJ1-1, the V gene TRBV5-1; D might be TRBD1 (5 bases). CDR1 and CDR2 (germline): SGHRS, YFSETQ. The CDR3 is 18 residues long. Trimming cost V 4 bases and J 0 bases, with 22 bases left between them. CDR3 sequence reads: CASSLREGQFGMNTEAFF. CDR3 bases: TGCGCCAGCAGCCTGCGAGAGGGGCAGTTCGGAATGAACACTGAAGCTTTCTTT.

This chain uses TRBV20-1 with TRBJ2-2, with 9 bases aligning to TRBD2. V shed 2 bases, J shed 3 bases, and the junction held 1 base outside the gene matches. From germline, CDR1 is DFQATT and CDR2 SNEGSKA (reference sequence). The CDR3 is 14 residues long. DNA of the CDR3: TGCAGTGCTAGAAGCGGGGGGCACACCGGGGAGCTGTTTTTT. Its protein is CSARSGGHTGELFF.